Sequencing of this T cell receptor beta chain was carried out in a study of regulatory T cells in long-lasting Graves disease. Study overall: To qualify as persistent, Graves' disease required over 5 years of antithyroid drugs with positive TSH receptor antibodies.

In building TCR beta libraries, iRepertoire HTBI primers were used together with Arm-PCR of CDR3 regions. Per the authors' pipeline: Analysis of the samples identified around 64 TRBV and 14 TRBJ segments. TCRdb independently ran MiXCR on the multiplex PCR reads; one entry per CDR3 protein. These V and J calls derive from TCRdb rather than the authors' analysis. This sample has around 500,000 distinct CDR3 sequences, with less than 25% found just once. This clonotype showed up many times. Time point: persistent/refractory GD, antithyroid drugs over 5 years with positive TRAb. There was RNA extracted from PBMCs, and the TCR library was made from it. The CDR3 runs 14 residues. CDR1 and CDR2 (germline): LGHNT, FRNRAP. With 4 bases removed from V and 4 bases from J, the gap between germline ends came to 13 bases.

This rearrangement joins TRBV12-5 to TRBJ1-2, with no clear D. This specimen was peripheral blood mononuclear cells (PBMCs), taken when the disease was refractory, from a patient treated with antithyroid drugs. The receptor was isolated from a female donor with Graves disease. In DNA form, the CDR3 reads TGTGCTAGTGGTTCTCCCCTTATAACCTATGGCTACACCTTC. Its protein is CASGSPLITYGYTF. The full variable domain, with the rest looked up from reference TRBV12-5 and TRBJ1-2, is DARVTQTPRHKVTEMGQEVTMRCQPILGHNTVFWYRQTMMQGLELLAYFRNRAPLDDSGMPKDRFSAEMPDATLATLKIQPSEPRDSAVYFCASGSPLITYGYTFGSGTRLTVV.